A single sample gave rise to the 21 T cell receptor beta chains below, sequenced in a study of blood T cell repertoires in COVID-19. Assay used: immunoSEQ multiplex PCR; TCRdb lists only in-frame clones, some missing. The sample yields just over 650,000 clones, 85% to 90% seen once. The specimen sequenced was peripheral blood. All receptors come from a woman younger than 30 with acute or convalescent COVID-19.

The chain links TRBV27 to TRBJ2-2; 11 nucleotides agree with TRBD2. V lost 5 bases and J lost 6; bases outside the gene matches: 5. The CDR3 totals 15 residues. The germline gives CDR1 MNHEY, CDR2 SMNVEV (reference sequence). The CDR3 nucleotides read TGTGCCAGCAGTCCCATAGCGGGGGGGCCCGGGGAGCTGTTTTTT. It specifies CASSPIAGGPGELFF.

The chain employs TRBV3-1 (or the pseudogene TRBV3-2) and TRBJ2-1; 7 bases match TRBD1. Germline V gene lookup returns CDR1 LGHDT and CDR2 YNNKEL (reference sequence). The CDR3 runs to 15 residues. The V and J ends lost 1 base and 5 bases, in that order; junction bases with no gene match: 5. CDR3 protein: CASSQGTGRNNEQFF. The CDR3 DNA reads as TGTGCCAGCAGCCAAGGGACAGGCCGCAACAATGAGCAGTTCTTC.

The V and J genes are TRBV4-1 and TRBJ2-3; possible D gene TRBD1, 6 bases. The germline V gene encodes CDR1 MGHRA and CDR2 YSYEKL. The CDR3 is 14 amino acids. Trimming removed 5 bases at V and 2 bases at J, with 11 bases between. The CDR3 spells CASSTRTATDTQYF. The CDR3 nucleotides are TGCGCCAGCAGCACCCGGACAGCCACAGATACGCAGTATTTT.

The chain couples TRBV3-1 (or the pseudogene TRBV3-2) to TRBJ2-1; 9 nucleotides align to TRBD2. Germline trimming cut 4 bases from V and 2 bases from J; bases unmatched to any gene: 6. Germline V gene lookup returns CDR1 LGHDT and CDR2 YNNKEL (reference sequence). The CDR3 is made up of 16 amino acids. In DNA form, the CDR3 reads TGTGCCAGCAGCCTTGGCGGGGGGGCCACCTACAATGAGCAGTTCTTC. Its translation: CASSLGGGATYNEQFF.

With respect to this clone: Sequence at one end of the junction differs from germline and may be a read error. The V and J genes are TRBV5-1 and TRBJ1-2; tentatively, D is TRBD1 (6 bases). CDR3 size: 15 residues. Germline lookup yields CDR1 SGHRS and CDR2 YFSETQ. The CDR3 DNA follows: TGCGCCCGCAGCTTGGGCGGGGGGGCGTACAATGGCTACACCTTC. This gives the protein CARSLGGGAYNGYTF.

V usage is TRBV10-3 and J usage is TRBJ1-1, with no clear D. Germline V lookup: CDR1 ENHRY, CDR2 SYGVKD. V was trimmed by 8 bases and J by 6 bases, leaving 13 bases between them. This CDR3 region has 12 residues. Here the CDR3 reads CAIGGIEAEAFF. CDR3 nucleotide sequence: TGTGCCATCGGCGGGATTGAAGCTGAAGCTTTCTTT.

This chain connects TRBV6-2 or TRBV6-3 to TRBJ2-7; D is unresolved. The germline gives CDR1 MNHEY, CDR2 SVGEGT. V gave up 2 bases and J gave up 2 bases, with 10 bases separating them. This CDR3 is 14 amino acids long. CDR3 protein: CASSYGTATYEQYF. The CDR3, as DNA: TGTGCCAGCAGTTACGGTACCGCTACCTACGAGCAGTACTTC.

The gene calls are TRBV28 and TRBJ1-5, with 10 bases identical to TRBD1. The V and J ends lost 4 bases and 6 bases, in that order; junction bases with no gene match: 9. The CDR3 is 16 amino acids. Germline CDR1 is MDHEN and CDR2 is SYDVKM. DNA for the CDR3: TGTGCCAGCAGTTCCCCTCGACAGGGGGCGGGTCAGCCCCAGCATTTT. Protein sequence: CASSSPRQGAGQPQHF.

The gene calls are TRBV27 and TRBJ1-2; D gene uncertain. V was clipped by 3 bases and J by 4 bases, with 9 bases between them. Germline V CDR1 and CDR2: MNHEY, SMNVEV (reference sequence). The CDR3 spans 13 residues. The chain's CDR3 is CASSFGLSYGYTF. Here the CDR3 DNA reads TGTGCCAGCAGTTTCGGACTCAGCTATGGCTACACCTTC.

The chain combines TRBV10-3 with TRBJ1-5; tentative D call: TRBD1 (6 bases). Germline V CDR1 and CDR2: ENHRY, SYGVKD. V was cut by 3 bases and J by 6 bases, with 18 bases left in between. This CDR3 contains 16 residues. The DNA for the CDR3 is TGTGCCATCAGTGACGCCTCGGGGGGGGCTGGTCAGCCCCAGCATTTT. Residues: CAISDASGGAGQPQHF.

J is TRBJ2-7 and V is TRBV7-2; the match to TRBD2 covers 11 bases. V dropped 1 base and J dropped 2; count of bases not matched to a gene: 1. CDR1 is SGHTA, CDR2 FQGNSA, per germline. CDR3 size: 15 residues. The CDR3 bases are TGTGCCAGCAGCTTAGTTAGCGGGGGGGCCTACGAGCAGTACTTC. It translates to CASSLVSGGAYEQYF. The full variable domain, in which reference TRBV7-2 and TRBJ2-7 provide the parts outside the CDR3, is GAGVSQSPSNKVTEKGKDVELRCDPISGHTALYWYRQSLGQGLEFLIYFQGNSAPDKSGLPSDRFSAERTGGSVSTLTIQRTQQEDSAVYLCASSLVSGGAYEQYFGPGTRLTVT.

The chain uses TRBV15 and TRBJ1-4; TRBD1 agrees at 9 bases. V was clipped by 1 base and J by 7 bases; unmatched bases: 4. This CDR3 region has 15 residues. The germline V gene encodes CDR1 LNHNV and CDR2 YYDKDF (reference sequence). CDR3 nucleotide sequence: TGTGCCACCAGCAGAGCGACAGGGGGTTCTGAAAAACTGTTTTTT. This encodes CATSRATGGSEKLFF.

The J gene is TRBJ2-7, the V gene TRBV5-4; the D gene is possibly TRBD2 (6 bases). Germline V gene sequence: CDR1 SGHNT, CDR2 YYREEE (reference sequence). CDR3 length: 15 residues. V lost 0 bases to trimming and J lost 0 bases, with 10 bases between them. The CDR3 loop is CASSLVEGPSYEQYF. Written as DNA, the CDR3 is TGTGCCAGCAGCTTGGTGGAGGGTCCCTCCTACGAGCAGTACTTC.

This chain uses TRBV3-1 (or the pseudogene TRBV3-2) with TRBJ1-4; D unresolved. Germline V lookup: CDR1 LGHDT, CDR2 YNNKEL (reference sequence). The CDR3 extends over 11 amino acids. The V gene lost 6 bases and the J gene lost 6 bases, with 5 bases spanning the gap. The CDR3 is CASSIYEKLFF. In DNA, the CDR3 is TGTGCCAGCAGTATCTATGAAAAACTGTTTTTT.

This clone occurred once. The chain is built from TRBV11-2 and TRBJ2-2; 7 bases are shared with TRBD1. This CDR3 spans 18 amino acids. CDR1 is SGHAT, CDR2 FQNNGV, per germline. V was pared by 5 bases and J by 5 bases, with 17 bases of the junction left unmatched. CDR3 DNA sequence: TGTGCCAGCAGCCTTGTCCAACAGGGGAAGTTGAATACCGGGGAGCTGTTTTTT. Translation: CASSLVQQGKLNTGELFF.

V usage is TRBV18 and J usage is TRBJ2-7; TRBD1 might be the D (6 bases). Germline V CDR1 and CDR2: KGHSH, LQKENI. With 0 bases removed from V and 4 bases from J, the gap between germline ends came to 10 bases. The length of the CDR3 is 14 residues. The CDR3 DNA sequence: TGTGCCAGCTCACCACCCGACAGGAATTACGAGCAGTACTTC. The encoded protein is CASSPPDRNYEQYF.

The gene calls are TRBV4-1 and TRBJ2-1, with D possibly being TRBD2 (5 bases). The CDR3 has 15 amino acids. Trimming removed 0 bases at V and 3 bases at J, with 9 bases between. Per germline, CDR1 MGHRA and CDR2 YSYEKL. CDR3: CASSQDGLFYNEQFF. The CDR3 DNA is TGCGCCAGCAGCCAAGATGGACTGTTCTACAATGAGCAGTTCTTC.

The chain has TRBV6-6 and TRBJ2-7, with 9 bases aligning to TRBD1. V was clipped by 6 bases and J by 5 bases; unmatched bases: 8. Germline V gives CDR1 MNHNY, CDR2 SVGAGI (reference sequence). There are 14 residues in the CDR3. For the CDR3, the DNA is TGTGCCAGCAGGACCGGGACAGGGAGGAACGAGCAGTACTTC. Its protein is CASRTGTGRNEQYF.

Here the CDR3 reads CASSIFGGVAVATNEKLFF. DNA of the CDR3: TGTGCCAGTAGTATCTTCGGGGGGGTTGCTGTTGCAACTAATGAAAAACTGTTTTTT. J is TRBJ1-4 and V is TRBV19, with a possible D match to TRBD1 (5 bases). The ends were cut back, 3 bases at V and 0 bases at J, with 20 bases in the middle. Germline CDR1 and CDR2: LNHDA and SQIVND (reference sequence). The CDR3 totals 19 residues.

This rearrangement joins TRBV12-3 or TRBV12-4 to TRBJ2-5, with D hard to call. CDR3 length equals 12 residues. The V and J ends lost 5 bases and 4 bases respectively, with 8 bases between them. CDR3 DNA: TGTGCCAGCAGTCGGTATCGAGAGACCCAGTACTTC. The encoded protein is CASSRYRETQYF.

The J gene is TRBJ1-1, the V gene TRBV19; tentative D call: TRBD1 (6 bases). The germline gives CDR1 LNHDA, CDR2 SQIVND (reference sequence). The CDR3 sequence is 13 residues long. V was cut by 5 bases and J by 9 bases, with 16 bases left in between. The CDR3 protein is CASSLTGTSKAFF. Written as DNA, the CDR3 is TGTGCCAGTAGTCTCACCGGGACATCCAAAGCTTTCTTT.